The following is a TCR beta chain sequence with its context. TCRdb's table, derived via immunoSEQ multiplex PCR, lists solely in-frame clones and lacks some. The data show 190,000 or so clones, around nine tenths seen once. CDR3 length equals 13 residues. Between the trimmed V and J ends, which lost 0 bases and 5 bases, there was a span of 7 bases. Germline V lookup: CDR1 SGHDN, CDR2 FVKESK. The data were obtained in a study of T cell responses to AZD1222 COVID-19 vaccine. The V and J genes are TRBV14 and TRBJ1-1, with unresolved D. This sequence originates from an adult who received the AZD1222 COVID-19 vaccine. The starting material was peripheral blood, obtained 28 days after the second AZD1222 dose. The CDR3: CASSQEVPTEAFF. The DNA of the CDR3 is TGTGCCAGCAGCCAAGAGGTCCCAACTGAAGCTTTCTTT.